This TCR beta chain derives from a study of T cell responses to AZD1222 COVID-19 vaccine (dated by TCRdb to the early 2020s). In the study overall: TCR sequencing was performed for fewer than 250 trial participants, of whom 200 to 220 were given two doses of AZD1222 and some 25 were given two doses of MenACWY control vaccine. Trial participants were enrolled into age subgroups of 18-55, 56-69 and 70-plus years, which contained about 150, 28 and 57 TCR-sequenced participants, respectively. General conclusions and limits of the study: In the small 56-69-year group, the increase in depth fell short of significance, most likely because of low power. No day 14 peak-response samples were available, so repertoires were characterized only after the peak T cell response. CD4 TCRs associated with the vaccine covered the entire spike protein, and the dominant responses were in regions 160-218 and 743-854. Most participants were white British and females outnumbered males, and the authors suggested that clonal diversity may have been underestimated. Only five to seven AZD1222 recipients were SARS-CoV-2 seropositive at baseline, limiting conclusions about previously exposed vaccinees. After two AZD1222 doses, spike-specific TCR breadth and depth were significantly higher than at day 0 and than in MenACWY recipients. Reportedly, almost half of the unique spike-specific TCRs recognized epitopes lying outside the regions that are mutated in the B.1.351 and B.1.1.7 variants.

The time point tag for this specimen amounts to: about 28 days (+/-7) after the second vaccine dose. AZD1222 recipients given second doses at about 4 weeks or at about 12 weeks were pooled, since spike-specific TCR depth and breadth were not found to differ between the two schedules. Vaccinee samples were obtained from the UK trials COV001 and COV002, which included a single-blind randomized controlled phase 2/3 trial of AZD1222 (ChAdOx1 nCoV-19) in healthy adults. For TCRbeta chain sequencing, PBMC samples from trial participants were taken at day 0 and at day 28 after the second dose. As concerns this clone: Its target antigen remains unknown. Base qualities are not at hand, and no much larger clone is one base apart.

The germline ends are 11 bases apart after V is trimmed by 2 bases and J by 0 bases. There are 17 amino acids in the CDR3, from cysteine to phenylalanine inclusive. This entry keeps only the CDR3 DNA: 51 bases, framed from base 1. Taken from the germline V gene, the CDR1 and CDR2 loops are SGHTA and FQGNSA. The CDR3 regions of human TCRbeta chains were subjected to immunosequencing. On the study's bioinformatics: Repertoire TCRs were checked for matches against a reference library of SARS-CoV-2-specific TCRs that had been generated using the MIRA antigen-specificity platform. Breadth was defined as the fraction of unique TCRs that were SARS-CoV-2-associated, and depth was defined as the fraction of total T cells that were SARS-CoV-2-associated. Using the MIRA data, every spike-specific TCR was mapped to the spike region that the TCR reacted to and assigned to either a CD4 or a CD8 class. Log10-transformed breadth and depth values were compared by one-way ANOVA with Sidak's multiple comparisons tests. The immuneACCESS repertoire file appears here via TCRdb, limited to in-frame rearrangements. These files lack a portion of the clones; in checked studies, under half of the deficit traces to unresolved V genes, and the cause of the others is not known. For V, J and clone size, that table is used; D and trimming come from the DNA. The sample records fewer than 200,000 clones, about 86% of which are singletons. 9.5% to 13% of the sample is taken by the ten largest.

The source is an adult who received the AZD1222 COVID-19 vaccine. Recombination linked TRBV7-2 to TRBJ2-6; TRBD1 could be the D gene, as 5 bases match. Here the sequenced sample was peripheral blood, taken 28 days after the second AZD1222 dose. CDR3 protein: CASSLRRVGSGANVLTF. The sequenced DNA: TGTGCCAGCAGCTTACGCAGGGTGGGCTCTGGGGCCAACGTCCTGACTTTC.